This T cell receptor (beta chain) is drawn from a study of blood T cells in healthy people across ages. Regarding this clonotype: The antigen is undetermined.

Total RNA extraction produced at least 6 micrograms (per sample) for the study. General study points: Leaving the PBMCs unsorted stopped any conclusive comparison of naive versus antigen-experienced cells. Estimates drawn from one million T cells were deemed to understate diversity.

Trimming took 4 bases from V and 2 from J; bases not matched to a gene: 6. This CDR3 comprises 15 residues. Using a J-beta primer mix together with a sample-barcoded 5' primer, a second PCR was run for roughly 7 to 11 cycles. A single record per CDR3 protein comes from TCRdb applying MiXCR to the 5' RACE reads. The sample carries some 1.4 million distinct CDR3 sequences, roughly 45% recorded once. This clonotype was sampled from a woman aged 18 to 35 in good health. The chain recombines TRBV12-3 or TRBV12-4 with TRBJ2-3; 7 bases align to TRBD2. Sequenced material: blood. This CDR3 reads CASSSTSANTDTQYF. As DNA, the CDR3 is TGTGCCAGCAGTTCCACTAGCGCAAACACAGATACGCAGTATTTT.